This entry lists 30 T cell receptor beta chains sequenced from one sample in a study of beta chain features in type 1 diabetes. General observations from the study: In all four CD4+ subsets, TCRB CDR3 length was significantly, moderately reduced in type 1 diabetes.

Reverse transcribing all isolated RNA meant expressed TCRB transcripts were sequenced. Produced via immunoSEQ multiplex PCR; TCRdb's table is partial and in-frame only. The profile shows fewer than 350,000 clones, 15% of them singletons. Their antigen targets remain unknown. Material for sequencing was naive CD4+ T cells from blood. The receptor set was obtained from a man between 18 and 35 years old with type 1 diabetes.

The chain recombines TRBV15 with TRBJ2-7; D gene ambiguous. CDR1 LNHNV and CDR2 YYDKDF come from the germline V gene (reference sequence). CDR3 size: 18 residues. Trimming stripped 0 bases from V and 5 bases from J, with 23 bases between. The DNA of the CDR3 is TGTGCCACCAGCAGAGATTTTTCGGTGAGGAGTTGGTCCGACGAGCAGTACTTC. It encodes CATSRDFSVRSWSDEQYF.

This clone has only one observation. The CDR3 DNA sequence: TGCGCCAGCAGCTCCGGACAGGGCGGTTTAGGCTACACCTTC. Its protein is CASSSGQGGLGYTF. The chain recombines TRBV5-1 with TRBJ1-2; TRBD1 matches 8 bases. The junction had 9 bases not matched to a gene; V was cut back by 3 bases and J by 8 bases. From germline, CDR1 is SGHRS and CDR2 YFSETQ. This CDR3 is built from 14 residues.

This clone was detected a few times. This chain links TRBV7-9 with TRBJ1-2; D is unclear. The CDR3 covers 14 residues. CDR1 is SEHNR and CDR2 is FQNEAQ in the germline V gene (reference sequence). V lost 1 base, J lost 4 bases, and 10 bases lay in between. CDR3 sequence (DNA): TGTGCCAGCAGCTTAGAGGCGGGCGGCTATGGCTACACCTTC. Translated: CASSLEAGGYGYTF.

The genes are TRBV7-2 and TRBJ2-1; D gene unclear. The CDR3 runs to 11 residues. CDR1 and CDR2 from the germline V gene are SGHTA and FQGNSA. V was trimmed by 4 bases and J by 10 bases, leaving 8 bases between them. DNA for the CDR3: TGTGCCAGCAGCTCATATAGCGAGCAGTTCTTC. It is translated as CASSSYSEQFF.

This clone was found a few times. The chain employs TRBV7-2 and TRBJ2-7; TRBD1 is a possible D gene (5 bases). V dropped 0 bases and J dropped 5 bases, with 11 bases sitting between them. Germline lookup yields CDR1 SGHTA and CDR2 FQGNSA. This CDR3 has 14 amino acids. CDR3 sequence (DNA): TGTGCCAGCAGCTTAGCGCATAGGGGCCACGAGCAGTACTTC. Its translation is CASSLAHRGHEQYF.

This clone came up a few times. This sequence joins TRBV11-2 and TRBJ2-3; tentatively, D is TRBD1 (8 bases). The germline gives CDR1 SGHAT, CDR2 FQNNGV. This CDR3 region has 19 residues. Trimming took 2 bases from V and 2 from J, leaving 23 bases between them. CDR3 residues: CASSLNPSRGRGYTDTQYF. The CDR3 coding sequence is TGTGCCAGCAGCTTAAATCCAAGCAGGGGGCGGGGGTACACAGATACGCAGTATTTT.

This clone was counted only a few times. The chain combines TRBV2 with TRBJ2-7, with 12 bases that match TRBD2. The trim removed 8 bases at V and 2 bases at J, leaving 7 bases unmatched. The CDR3 consists of 15 residues. CDR1 is SNHLY and CDR2 is FYNNEI in the germline V gene. CDR3 coding DNA: TGTGCCAGCCACTCGTGGACTAGCGGGACCTACGAGCAGTACTTC. It is translated as CASHSWTSGTYEQYF.

The V gene is TRBV7-9, the J gene TRBJ2-1, with TRBD1 matching 9 bases. CDR3 size: 18 residues. CDR1 and CDR2 (germline): SEHNR, FQNEAQ (reference sequence). The V segment lost 0 bases and the J segment 6 bases; nucleotides outside the gene matches: 12. The CDR3 region is CASSLAGARGQGINEQFF. In nucleotides, the CDR3 is TGTGCCAGCAGCTTAGCGGGGGCTCGGGGACAGGGAATCAATGAGCAGTTCTTC. Using reference TRBV7-9 and TRBJ2-1 for the parts outside the CDR3, the full variable domain is DTGVSQNPRHKITKRGQNVTFRCDPISEHNRLYWYRQTLGQGPEFLTYFQNEAQLEKSRLLSDRFSAERPKGSFSTLEIQRTEQGDSAMYLCASSLAGARGQGINEQFFGPGTRLTVL.

The rearrangement joins TRBV11-2 to TRBJ2-7, with TRBD1 matching over 8 bases. The CDR3 runs 15 residues. Germline V gene data show CDR1 as SGHAT and CDR2 as FQNNGV. V was clipped by 8 bases and J by 5 bases; unmatched bases: 14. The CDR3 DNA reads as TGTGCCAGCCGCCCTCTCCAGGGGGCTCGCCACGAGCAGTACTTC. Amino acids: CASRPLQGARHEQYF.

This chain uses TRBV5-1 with TRBJ2-7; 8 bases align to TRBD2. The CDR3 totals 15 residues. The trim removed 2 bases at V and 4 bases at J, leaving 8 bases unmatched. Germline-derived CDR1 and CDR2 are SGHRS and YFSETQ. The CDR3 nucleotides read TGCGCCAGCAGCTTCATGAGCGGGAGTATTTACGAGCAGTACTTC. Translating gives CASSFMSGSIYEQYF.

This CDR3 is CAWAGQGTTEAFF. The DNA of the CDR3 is TGTGCCTGGGCGGGACAGGGAACCACTGAAGCTTTCTTT. V is TRBV30 and J is TRBJ1-1, with 9 bases matching TRBD1. Germline assignment: CDR1 GTSNPN and CDR2 SVGIG (reference sequence). The V segment lost 5 bases and the J segment 4 bases; nucleotides outside the gene matches: 5. The CDR3 sequence is 13 residues long.

This clone appeared a single time. V and J are TRBV7-8 and TRBJ1-2, with TRBD1 as a possible D gene (5 bases). This CDR3 is 14 amino acids long. Trimming shortened V by 0 bases and J by 2 bases, and 7 bases separated the two germline ends. CDR1 is SGHVS and CDR2 is FQNEAQ in the germline V gene. The CDR3 nucleotides are TGTGCCAGCAGCTTAGCAGGGGCCAACTATGGCTACACCTTC. Amino acids: CASSLAGANYGYTF. Full variable domain (rest looked up from reference TRBV7-8 and TRBJ1-2): GAGVSQSPRYKVAKRGQDVALRCDPISGHVSLFWYQQALGQGPEFLTYFQNEAQLDKSGLPSDRFFAERPEGSVSTLKIQRTQQEDSAVYLCASSLAGANYGYTFGSGTRLTVV.

This clone was detected a few times. The gene calls are TRBV25-1 and TRBJ1-2; D remains unclear. The V gene lost 2 bases and the J gene lost 0 bases, with 10 bases spanning the gap. From germline, CDR1 is MGHDK and CDR2 SYGVNS. CDR3 size: 15 residues. The CDR3 protein is CASSEIGRANYGYTF. Written as DNA, the CDR3 is TGTGCCAGCAGTGAAATCGGGAGAGCTAACTATGGCTACACCTTC.

V is TRBV6-1 and J is TRBJ2-7; 7 bases are a match to TRBD2. The CDR3 totals 14 residues. In germline, CDR1 is MNHNS, CDR2 SASEGT. V lost 1 base and J lost 6; bases outside the gene matches: 6. CDR3: CASSEVAGASEQYF. For the CDR3, the DNA is TGTGCCAGCAGTGAAGTGGCGGGAGCATCCGAGCAGTACTTC.

There are a few counts of this clone. V usage is TRBV7-2 and J usage is TRBJ1-4, with TRBD1 as a possible D gene (6 bases). Trimming left V 6 bases short and J 4 bases short, with 12 bases between. This CDR3 is built from 14 residues. In germline, CDR1 is SGHTA, CDR2 FQGNSA. The CDR3 DNA reads as TGTGCCAGCAGTCTTAACAGGGATAATGAAAAACTGTTTTTT. Translation: CASSLNRDNEKLFF.

This clone was seen more than once but under ten times. This chain connects TRBV30 to TRBJ2-3, with D perhaps TRBD2 (6 bases). The CDR3 spans 14 residues. The V gene's germline CDR1 is GTSNPN and CDR2 SVGIG (reference sequence). Trimming took 3 bases from V and 7 from J, leaving 17 bases between them. In nucleotides, the CDR3 is TGTGCCTGGAGGGACTACCACTCGGGGTATACGCAGTATTTT. The encoded protein is CAWRDYHSGYTQYF.

A few counts support this clone. This sequence joins TRBV5-4 and TRBJ2-7; the D gene is possibly TRBD1 (5 bases). The CDR3 covers 14 residues. Trimming took off 1 base at V and 6 bases at J, with 14 bases between the two ends. Per germline, CDR1 SGHNT and CDR2 YYREEE (reference sequence). The CDR3, as DNA: TGTGCCAGCAGCTTGAGTGGACATACCGGCGAGCAGTACTTC. Amino acid sequence: CASSLSGHTGEQYF.

This clone was seen more than once but under ten times. This chain connects TRBV4-3 to TRBJ2-5; 16 bases are a match to TRBD2. Germline CDR1 and CDR2: LGHNA and YSLEER. The CDR3 length is 20 residues. Germline trimming cut 0 bases from V and 4 bases from J; bases unmatched to any gene: 11. The CDR3 protein is CASSQDGPGTSGGDRETQYF. The DNA for the CDR3 is TGCGCCAGCAGCCAAGATGGGCCCGGGACTAGCGGGGGGGATAGAGAGACCCAGTACTTC.

This chain links TRBV7-2 with TRBJ2-3, with 9 bases lining up with TRBD2. V shed 6 bases, J shed 1 base, and the junction held 5 bases outside the gene matches. Per germline, CDR1 SGHTA and CDR2 FQGNSA. The CDR3 loop spans 15 amino acids. The CDR3 bases are TGTGCCAGCAGACTTACTAGCGGGCGCACAGATACGCAGTATTTT. Residues: CASRLTSGRTDTQYF.

The CDR3: CASSFFTGPKNIQYF. The CDR3 nucleotides read TGTGCCAGCAGCTTTTTTACAGGGCCCAAAAACATTCAGTACTTC. This chain connects TRBV5-4 to TRBJ2-4; TRBD1 might be the D (6 bases). With 2 bases removed from V and 2 bases from J, the gap between germline ends came to 11 bases. Germline V gene data show CDR1 as SGHNT and CDR2 as YYREEE (reference sequence). The CDR3 runs 15 residues.

As regards this clone: This specimen includes other DNA sequences encoding the same CDR3. The chain couples TRBV5-4 to TRBJ2-7; maybe TRBD2 (5 bases). Germline lookup yields CDR1 SGHNT and CDR2 YYREEE (reference sequence). V was pared by 0 bases and J by 4 bases, with 8 bases between. CDR3 length: 13 residues. CDR3 bases: TGTGCCAGCAGCTTGGCGGGGTCGTACGAGCAGTACTTC. Residues: CASSLAGSYEQYF.

This clone was found a few times. This chain uses TRBV4-3 with TRBJ1-2, with TRBD1 identical over 9 bases. This CDR3 contains 16 residues. V shed 0 bases, J shed 2 bases, and the junction held 4 bases outside the gene matches. Looked up from germline, CDR1 is LGHNA and CDR2 is YSLEER. This chain's CDR3 is CASSQEGDRANYGYTF. As DNA, the CDR3 is TGCGCCAGCAGCCAAGAAGGGGACAGGGCCAACTATGGCTACACCTTC.

The chain combines TRBV5-6 with TRBJ1-5; 9 nucleotides agree with TRBD1. The trim removed 3 bases at V and 10 bases at J, leaving 5 bases unmatched. This CDR3 spans 13 amino acids. The germline gives CDR1 SGHDT, CDR2 YYEEEE. The CDR3 coding sequence is TGTGCCAGCAGCTCGAAGGACAGGGGACCCCAGCATTTT. This sequence encodes CASSSKDRGPQHF.

The J gene is TRBJ1-2, the V gene TRBV6-5, with 8 bases matching TRBD1. CDR1 is MNHEY, CDR2 SVGAGI, per germline. V gave up 6 bases and J gave up 8 bases; unmatched junction bases: 5. This CDR3 spans 12 amino acids. The CDR3 loop is CASRSRGRGYTF. The CDR3 DNA follows: TGTGCCAGCAGAAGCAGGGGGCGCGGCTACACCTTC.

This clone was seen only a few times. The chain uses TRBV27 and TRBJ2-3; perhaps TRBD1 as D (5 bases). V was trimmed by 4 bases and J by 2 bases, leaving 16 bases between them. CDR1 is MNHEY, CDR2 SMNVEV, per germline (reference sequence). The CDR3 totals 16 residues. CDR3 bases: TGTGCCAGCAGTTCCTCTGGGGCCGCCCTCACAGATACGCAGTATTTT. Translation: CASSSSGAALTDTQYF.

The J gene is TRBJ2-1, the V gene TRBV5-1; 14 bases agree with TRBD2. V lost 4 bases to trimming and J lost 13 bases; unmatched junction nucleotides: 13. CDR1 and CDR2 (germline): SGHRS, YFSETQ. This CDR3 has 16 amino acids. The CDR3 DNA reads as TGCGCCAGCAGCCACGCCGGGACTAGCGGGAGTACTCGCCAGTTCTTC. It codes for CASSHAGTSGSTRQFF.

This clone was seen more than once but under ten times. The V gene is TRBV7-9, the J gene TRBJ1-3, with a tentative D call TRBD1 (5 bases). This CDR3 spans 15 amino acids. CDR1 SEHNR and CDR2 FQNEAQ come from the germline V gene (reference sequence). The ends were cut back, 3 bases at V and 0 bases at J, with 9 bases in the middle. This chain's CDR3 is CASSLAGVSGNTIYF. The DNA of the CDR3 is TGTGCCAGCAGCTTGGCGGGGGTCTCTGGAAACACCATATATTTT.

V and J are TRBV4-1 and TRBJ2-5; 8 bases are shared with TRBD2. Germline V gene sequence: CDR1 MGHRA, CDR2 YSYEKL. V dropped 2 bases and J dropped 4; count of bases not matched to a gene: 15. The length of the CDR3 is 18 residues. The DNA of the CDR3 is TGCGCCAGCAGCCAAAGGGCTAGCGGGTTGACCCGAAGAGAGACCCAGTACTTC. Protein product: CASSQRASGLTRRETQYF.

This clone has only a few counts. The chain has TRBV5-4 and TRBJ2-3, with D possibly matching TRBD1 (6 bases). The CDR3 consists of 15 residues. With 4 bases removed from V and 1 base from J, the gap between germline ends came to 13 bases. From germline, CDR1 is SGHNT and CDR2 YYREEE (reference sequence). The CDR3 region is CASSGTNRGTDTQYF. CDR3 nucleotide sequence: TGTGCCAGCAGCGGAACAAACAGGGGCACAGATACGCAGTATTTT.

This clone was found a few times. The chain employs TRBV5-1 and TRBJ2-1; TRBD1 aligns across 8 bases. CDR1 and CDR2 (germline): SGHRS, YFSETQ. The CDR3 loop spans 14 amino acids. Unmatched junction bases numbered 5, after V lost 4 bases and J lost 5 bases. For the CDR3, the DNA is TGCGCCAGCAGCCGAGACAGGGGCAACAATGAGCAGTTCTTC. Its protein is CASSRDRGNNEQFF.